Following are 31 T cell receptor beta chains from one sample sequenced in a study of T-cell memory formation after mild COVID-19. A single record per CDR3 protein comes from TCRdb applying MiXCR to the 5' RACE reads. The profile shows over 55,000 distinct CDR3 sequences, 8% to 9.5% of them singletons. What was sequenced was PBMCs or a T cell subset sorted from them (not recorded which). The receptor set was obtained from a man aged 18-30 years who had mild COVID-19 (a few samples of this study predate the infection). Cell type and time point are not known.

This clonotype was seen ten or more times. CDR3 in DNA: TGTGCCAGCAGCTCCATGCAGGGTGACGCCTATGGCTACACCTTC. Translated: CASSSMQGDAYGYTF. The rearrangement links TRBV12-3 or TRBV12-4 to TRBJ1-2; D may be TRBD1 (5 bases). V lost 6 bases and J 4 bases, leaving 18 bases between the germline ends. The CDR3 spans 15 residues.

This sequence joins TRBV2 and TRBJ2-3; TRBD2 matches at 7 bases. This CDR3 region has 14 residues. Germline loops: CDR1 SNHLY, CDR2 FYNNEI. V gave up 5 bases and J gave up 4 bases; unmatched junction bases: 6. The CDR3 DNA reads as TGTGCCAGCAGTAAAACTAGCGTGGCAGATACGCAGTATTTT. This translates into CASSKTSVADTQYF.

This clonotype was counted ten times or more. This chain's CDR3 is CASSLRQGQGGPYNEQFF. CDR3 DNA sequence: TGTGCCAGCAGCTTACGGCAAGGACAGGGGGGGCCCTACAATGAGCAGTTCTTC. V gene TRBV7-2 combines with J gene TRBJ2-1; 10 nucleotides match TRBD1. From germline, CDR1 is SGHTA and CDR2 FQGNSA. Unmatched junction bases numbered 9, after V lost 2 bases and J lost 2 bases. The CDR3 extends over 18 amino acids.

The J gene is TRBJ1-1, the V gene TRBV4-3; no firm D call. Germline CDR1 is LGHNA and CDR2 is YSLEER. Trimming took 0 bases from V and 2 from J, leaving 10 bases between them. CDR3 size: 15 residues. Here the CDR3 reads CASSQDRWDNTEAFF. CDR3 sequence (DNA): TGCGCCAGCAGCCAAGATCGGTGGGATAACACTGAAGCTTTCTTT.

The chain joins TRBV23-1 to TRBJ2-7; a weak D match, TRBD1 (5 bases). Being an ORF, TRBV23-1 has a function that is uncertain. The V gene lost 4 bases and the J gene lost 5 bases, with 6 bases spanning the gap. The CDR3 sequence is 11 residues long. The DNA of the CDR3 is TGCGCCAGCAGTCTGGACAACGAGCAGTACTTC. Its protein product is CASSLDNEQYF.

V and J are TRBV20-1 and TRBJ2-2; D is undetermined. Germline-derived CDR1 and CDR2 are DFQATT and SNEGSKA (reference sequence). The CDR3 totals 13 residues. V lost 3 bases, J lost 0 bases, and 5 bases lay in between. DNA for the CDR3: TGCAGTGCTAGTGATACGAACACCGGGGAGCTGTTTTTT. This gives the protein CSASDTNTGELFF.

V gene TRBV7-3 combines with J gene TRBJ2-1, with TRBD1 identical over 10 bases. Trimming took 3 bases from V and 8 from J; bases not matched to a gene: 7. From germline, CDR1 is SGHTA and CDR2 FQGTGA. CDR3 length: 15 residues. The CDR3 region is CASSLTGGPTDEQFF. In nucleotides, the CDR3 is TGTGCCAGCAGCTTGACAGGGGGCCCCACAGATGAGCAGTTCTTC. Full variable domain (remainder filled in from reference TRBV7-3 and TRBJ2-1): GAGVSQTPSNKVTEKGKYVELRCDPISGHTALYWYRQSLGQGPEFLIYFQGTGAADDSGLPNDRFFAVRPEGSVSTLKIQRTERGDSAVYLCASSLTGGPTDEQFFGPGTRLTVL.

This clonotype has ten or more counts. The chain recombines TRBV7-9 with TRBJ2-3; the match to TRBD1 covers 8 bases. Germline CDR1 reads SEHNR; CDR2 reads FQNEAQ (reference sequence). The CDR3 spans 15 residues. V gave up 5 bases and J gave up 4 bases; unmatched junction bases: 8. CDR3: CASSLAQGDSDTQYF. CDR3 in DNA: TGTGCCAGCAGCCTTGCACAGGGGGACTCAGATACGCAGTATTTT.

The CDR3 loop is CATSDSGRDSTDTQYF. The CDR3 DNA follows: TGTGCCACCAGTGACTCAGGCCGGGACAGCACAGATACGCAGTATTTT. The chain employs TRBV24-1 and TRBJ2-3, with D possibly being TRBD1 or TRBD2 (5 bases each). This CDR3 contains 16 residues. Germline-derived CDR1 and CDR2 are KGHDR and SFDVKD. V was clipped by 4 bases and J by 0 bases, with 13 bases between them.

This clonotype appeared a few times. The rearrangement links TRBV7-9 to TRBJ2-5; TRBD2 aligns across 8 bases. In germline, CDR1 is SEHNR, CDR2 FQNEAQ (reference sequence). CDR3 length: 15 amino acids. V shed 3 bases and J 6 bases; nucleotides not matched to a gene: 9. In DNA, the CDR3 is TGTGCCAGCAGCTTCCAGACTAGCGAGTTACAGACCCAGTACTTC. Protein: CASSFQTSELQTQYF.

This clonotype was observed at least ten times. This sequence joins TRBV19 and TRBJ2-7; a possible D gene is TRBD2 (5 bases). Germline lookup yields CDR1 LNHDA and CDR2 SQIVND (reference sequence). Trimming took off 4 bases at V and 4 bases at J, with 5 bases between the two ends. The CDR3 loop spans 11 amino acids. CDR3 region: CASSRGYEQYF. CDR3 coding DNA: TGTGCCAGTAGTAGAGGGTACGAGCAGTACTTC. Drawing the rest from reference TRBV19 and TRBJ2-7, the complete variable domain is DGGITQSPKYLFRKEGQNVTLSCEQNLNHDAMYWYRQDPGQGLRLIYYSQIVNDFQKGDIAEGYSVSREKKESFPLTVTSAQKNPTAFYLCASSRGYEQYFGPGTRLTVT.

The chain links TRBV20-1 to TRBJ1-5; TRBD1 is a possible D gene (5 bases). Trimming stripped 4 bases from V and 2 bases from J, with 18 bases between. This CDR3 contains 16 residues. The V gene's germline CDR1 is DFQATT and CDR2 SNEGSKA (reference sequence). CDR3 amino acids: CSANPLGGWGNQPQHF. Here the CDR3 DNA reads TGCAGTGCTAACCCCCTGGGGGGGTGGGGCAATCAGCCCCAGCATTTT.

The chain links TRBV9 to TRBJ2-1, with 8 bases identical to TRBD2. The V gene's germline CDR1 is SGDLS and CDR2 YYNGEE. V dropped 2 bases and J dropped 10; count of bases not matched to a gene: 11. This CDR3 has 15 amino acids. The CDR3 DNA reads as TGTGCCAGCAGCGTGACCGGGGGGGTTCTTTCGGAGCAGTTCTTC. This sequence encodes CASSVTGGVLSEQFF. The full variable domain, rest sourced from reference TRBV9 and TRBJ2-1, is DSGVTQTPKHLITATGQRVTLRCSPRSGDLSVYWYQQSLDQGLQFLIQYYNGEERAKGNILERFSAQQFPDLHSELNLSSLELGDSALYFCASSVTGGVLSEQFFGPGTRLTVL.

This chain uses TRBV20-1 with TRBJ1-5; a weak D match, TRBD1 (5 bases). The CDR3 totals 12 residues. V was pared by 5 bases and J by 5 bases, with 10 bases between. Germline V CDR1 and CDR2: DFQATT, SNEGSKA (reference sequence). The CDR3 sequence is CSAWDGDQPQHF. The CDR3 region has the DNA TGCAGTGCTTGGGACGGAGATCAGCCCCAGCATTTT.

This clonotype rates as medium-sized. This rearrangement joins TRBV20-1 to TRBJ1-6; no definite D call. Trimming took off 3 bases at V and 5 bases at J, with 2 bases between the two ends. Germline-derived CDR1 and CDR2 are DFQATT and SNEGSKA (reference sequence). The CDR3 runs 11 residues. The CDR3 DNA reads as TGCAGTGCTAGCCATAATTCACCCCTCCACTTT. Translated: CSASHNSPLHF.

The chain is built from TRBV30 and TRBJ2-7, with 12 bases fitting TRBD1. The germline gives CDR1 GTSNPN, CDR2 SVGIG (reference sequence). V dropped 0 bases and J dropped 4; count of bases not matched to a gene: 13. CDR3 length: 18 amino acids. The CDR3 sequence is CAWSVLGTGGTGGYEQYF. The CDR3 nucleotides read TGTGCCTGGAGTGTACTTGGGACAGGGGGCACGGGTGGTTACGAGCAGTACTTC.

The chain couples TRBV6-6 to TRBJ2-3, with TRBD1 identical over 7 bases. V was clipped by 8 bases and J by 4 bases; unmatched bases: 3. CDR1 MNHNY and CDR2 SVGAGI come from the germline V gene (reference sequence). This CDR3 has 12 residues. This CDR3 reads CASEGAADTQYF. The CDR3 DNA sequence: TGTGCCAGCGAGGGGGCGGCAGATACGCAGTATTTT.

A few counts support this clonotype. This sequence joins TRBV7-9 and TRBJ2-4, with TRBD1 matching over 8 bases. Germline V gene sequence: CDR1 SEHNR, CDR2 FQNEAQ (reference sequence). After removal of 0 bases from V and 1 base from J, the junction contained 2 bases not matched to a gene. The CDR3 has 16 amino acids. The CDR3 DNA is TGTGCCAGCAGCTTAGCATACAGGGGGGCCAAAAACATTCAGTACTTC. Translating it yields CASSLAYRGAKNIQYF.

The J gene is TRBJ2-7, the V gene TRBV20-1; the D call may be TRBD1 or TRBD2 (5 bases each). CDR3 length: 14 amino acids. Trimming removed 5 bases from V and 0 bases from J, with 14 bases in between. Germline CDR1 and CDR2: DFQATT and SNEGSKA (reference sequence). CDR3 loop: CSAPTGRGSYEQYF. The CDR3 DNA reads as TGCAGTGCTCCAACGGGACGGGGCTCCTACGAGCAGTACTTC.

The chain carries TRBV5-4 and TRBJ2-5; D gene ambiguous. Trimming stripped 0 bases from V and 0 bases from J, with 6 bases between. This CDR3 contains 14 residues. CDR1 and CDR2 from the germline V gene are SGHNT and YYREEE (reference sequence). The CDR3 DNA reads as TGTGCCAGCAGCTTGGAATGGTACCAAGAGACCCAGTACTTC. Encoded protein: CASSLEWYQETQYF.

A few counts support this clonotype. This chain links TRBV6-2 or TRBV6-3 with TRBJ1-6; unclear D gene. The V end was cut by 2 bases, the J end by 7 bases, with 15 bases between. The CDR3 consists of 16 residues. CDR1 MNHEY and CDR2 SVGEGT come from the germline V gene. In nucleotides, the CDR3 is TGTGCCAGCAGTTACCACGAACGGACTGAGAATTCACCCCTCCACTTT. As protein: CASSYHERTENSPLHF.

This clonotype has more than one count but fewer than ten. The chain uses TRBV12-3 or TRBV12-4 and TRBJ2-2; TRBD2 aligns across 7 bases. The CDR3 contains 15 residues. Trimming at V came to 5 bases and at J to 6 bases, leaving 9 bases not matched to a gene. CDR3 nucleotides: TGTGCCAGCAGTCTAAGAGCGGGACTGCCCGGGGAGCTGTTTTTT. Protein product: CASSLRAGLPGELFF.

A few counts support this clonotype. The chain couples TRBV7-2 to TRBJ2-3; no clear D gene. Germline V gives CDR1 SGHTA, CDR2 FQGNSA. The CDR3 consists of 12 residues. Trimming took off 2 bases at V and 6 bases at J, with 6 bases between the two ends. This CDR3 reads CASSLYSDTQYF. CDR3 coding DNA: TGTGCCAGCAGCTTATATTCCGATACGCAGTATTTT. The full variable domain, completed using reference TRBV7-2 and TRBJ2-3, is GAGVSQSPSNKVTEKGKDVELRCDPISGHTALYWYRQSLGQGLEFLIYFQGNSAPDKSGLPSDRFSAERTGGSVSTLTIQRTQQEDSAVYLCASSLYSDTQYFGPGTRLTVL.

This clonotype was picked up a small number of times. This chain connects TRBV20-1 to TRBJ1-1; 12 bases map to TRBD1. Germline V gives CDR1 DFQATT, CDR2 SNEGSKA (reference sequence). The ends lost 6 bases at V and 7 bases at J; junction bases unmatched: 12. CDR3 size: 15 residues. For the CDR3, the DNA is TGCAGTGCACAACCGGGACAGGGGGCTTTCGGTGAAGCTTTCTTT. Residues: CSAQPGQGAFGEAFF.

The sample holds one count of this clonotype. The chain combines TRBV7-2 with TRBJ1-2; 7 bases fit TRBD1. With 5 bases clipped from V and 4 bases from J, the junction kept 10 bases outside the gene matches. Germline lookup yields CDR1 SGHTA and CDR2 FQGNSA. This CDR3 has 15 residues. The CDR3 loop reads CASSLQRGQGYGYTF. The CDR3 nucleotides read TGTGCCAGCAGCCTACAGAGGGGGCAAGGCTATGGCTACACCTTC. Supplemented by reference TRBV7-2 and TRBJ1-2, the full variable domain reads GAGVSQSPSNKVTEKGKDVELRCDPISGHTALYWYRQSLGQGLEFLIYFQGNSAPDKSGLPSDRFSAERTGGSVSTLTIQRTQQEDSAVYLCASSLQRGQGYGYTFGSGTRLTVV.

This clonotype turned up a few times. The chain has TRBV9 and TRBJ2-3; the match to TRBD1 covers 7 bases. The CDR3 consists of 15 residues. Per germline, CDR1 SGDLS and CDR2 YYNGEE. V lost 2 bases, J lost 3 bases, and 6 bases stayed unmatched. The CDR3, as DNA: TGTGCCAGCAGCGTCCGACAGGGAGTTACAGATACGCAGTATTTT. Residues: CASSVRQGVTDTQYF.

The chain has TRBV7-2 and TRBJ2-5; no reliable D call. The V end was cut by 4 bases, the J end by 5 bases, with 14 bases between. The CDR3 runs to 14 residues. CDR1 SGHTA and CDR2 FQGNSA come from the germline V gene. The CDR3 DNA is TGTGCCAGCAGCTACCGATTTGGGTCGGAGACCCAGTACTTC. Its translation: CASSYRFGSETQYF.

V and J are TRBV29-1 and TRBJ2-1; 7 positions agree with TRBD2. The CDR3 totals 13 residues. Germline trimming cut 3 bases from V and 6 bases from J; bases unmatched to any gene: 5. The germline V gene encodes CDR1 SQVTM and CDR2 ANQGSEA. The CDR3 coding sequence is TGCAGCGTTGATTTAGCGGGCGGCAATGAGCAGTTCTTC. Protein: CSVDLAGGNEQFF.

In its sample, this clonotype was seen a few times. This chain uses TRBV4-3 with TRBJ1-2; no firm D call. Germline CDR1 reads LGHNA; CDR2 reads YSLEER. V shed 0 bases and J shed 4 bases, with 12 bases lying between them. The CDR3 runs 15 residues. The CDR3 reads CASSQENTAPYGYTF. The CDR3 coding sequence is TGCGCCAGCAGCCAAGAAAATACAGCACCCTATGGCTACACCTTC.

This clonotype was seen a handful of times. The rearrangement joins TRBV27 to TRBJ2-2, with a weak D call TRBD1 (5 bases). V lost 5 bases and J lost 6, with 22 bases in between. The CDR3 has 17 residues. Germline V gene data show CDR1 as MNHEY and CDR2 as SMNVEV (reference sequence). CDR3 DNA sequence: TGTGCCAGCAGTACAGGCGGACGGGTTCTTTGGTCCGGGGAGCTGTTTTTT. Protein sequence: CASSTGGRVLWSGELFF.

This clonotype was counted many times. J is TRBJ1-1 and V is TRBV5-1, with D maybe TRBD1 (5 bases). CDR3 size: 13 residues. Trimming took 1 base from V and 6 from J, leaving 10 bases between them. Germline lookup yields CDR1 SGHRS and CDR2 YFSETQ. CDR3 DNA: TGCGCCAGCAGCTTGTCCCTGGGGGCTGAAGCTTTCTTT. Amino acids: CASSLSLGAEAFF.